This T cell receptor (beta chain) originates from a study of shared clonotypes between healthy human individuals. Germline CDR1 reads MNHNY; CDR2 reads SVGAGI (reference sequence). J gave up 4 bases and V 0 bases, and 5 bases lay outside the gene matches. CDR3 length equals 15 residues. Per the original data handling: Filtering differed for immunoSEQ, which gave only junction sequences without quality scores. Assay: immunoSEQ multiplex PCR; the TCRdb copy retains only in-frame clones and omits some. D and trimming come from the DNA, and the V and J calls and clone size come from that table. The sample shows around 940,000 clones, 60% to 85% of them seen only once. Points from the study as a whole: The study's rarefaction showed incomplete sorted-subset sequencing despite large depth. Investigators collected only blood, and repertoires in tissues likely differ.

Concerning this clone: Its antigen is still unknown.

Negatively enriched CD4+ T cells were divided by CD45RA into naive and memory. The receptor comes from a young man in good health. The sequencing sample was made of memory CD4+ T cells sorted from blood. As to subset: CD45RA-negative fraction. V gene TRBV6-6 combines with J gene TRBJ2-5; 7 bases match TRBD1. The CDR3 bases are TGTGCCAGCAGTTACTCGCCCCGGGACAGAGAGACCCAGTACTTC. Translating it yields CASSYSPRDRETQYF.